The clone carrying this T cell receptor (beta chain) appeared a few times. The antigen is not known. This sample was taken from a study of shared clonotypes between healthy human individuals. The study, taken as a whole, reports: Of the naive CD4 clonotypes, around 4.8% were shared across a handful of donors. Estimated richness values were generally larger in naive subsets than in memory subsets. Clonotype sharing among donors was thought likely to change with sequencing depth.

The germline gives CDR1 WSHSY, CDR2 SAAADI. The V gene end was trimmed by 11 bases and the J gene end by 3 bases; junction bases not matched to a gene: 12. The CDR3 consists of 15 residues. Clones were sequenced by immunoSEQ multiplex PCR, and TCRdb holds only the in-frame ones, with some missing. The sample carries 950,000 to 1,300,000 clones, 65% to 75% recorded once. Sequenced input: memory CD4+ T cells sorted from blood. The sample's subset: CD45RA-negative fraction. This chain uses TRBV10-2 with TRBJ2-1; TRBD2 matches 8 bases. This clonotype was obtained from a man between 18 and 29 years old in good health. Here the CDR3 reads CASSGLANVYNEQFF. As DNA, the CDR3 is TGCGCCTCATCAGGACTAGCCAATGTCTACAATGAGCAGTTCTTC.